The sequence of this T cell receptor (beta chain) was determined in a study of T cells in Graves' hyperthyroidism and ophthalmopathy. In its sample, this clonotype was seen many times. Amplification targeted TCR beta CDR3 regions from RNA transcripts. HTBI primers were used for first-round RT-PCR of the TCR CDR3. TCRdb used MiXCR to reprocess the multiplex PCR reads, holding one entry per CDR3 protein. The profile shows about 500,000 distinct CDR3 sequences, approximately 48% of them singletons. Trimming shortened V by 9 bases and J by 4 bases, and 7 bases separated the two germline ends. CDR3 length: 11 residues. The germline V gene encodes CDR1 ENHRY and CDR2 SYGVKD.

The chain couples TRBV10-3 to TRBJ1-3; D call uncertain. Sequencing was performed on peripheral blood or thyroid tissue (not recorded which). The TCR was taken from an adult woman with Graves' disease, either hyperthyroidism or ophthalmopathy (not recorded which). The chain's CDR3 is CAIKPGNTIYF. In DNA, the CDR3 is TGTGCCATAAAACCGGGAAACACCATATATTTT.